This T cell receptor (beta chain) stems from a study of T-cell memory formation after mild COVID-19 (dated by TCRdb to the early 2020s). Regarding the research as a whole: TCR sequence clusters from the two donors were largely donor specific. The cohort was made up of two young adult volunteers, one female and one male, who were previously healthy. In a couple of donors, T-cell clones that expanded and contracted after mild COVID-19 were tracked by sequencing TCRalpha and TCRbeta repertoires over time. The paper's findings and limits, for the study overall: Contracting CD4+ clones were found mainly in CM and EM memory subsets, while CD8+ clones were enriched in EMRA. The detection of some responding clones in pre-infection memory suggests that pre-existing cross-reactive memory T cells joined the SARS-CoV-2 response. Whether the second-wave clones peaking on day 37 were SARS-CoV-2 specific was not confirmed. Clones contracting from day 15 to 85 had balanced CD4/CD8 phenotypes, while a second wave expanding from day 15 to 37 was biased towards CD4+. Only a couple of mild cases were covered by the study, and larger cohorts that include severe cases with pre-infection samples were considered necessary.

This clonotype was picked up many times. What antigen it recognizes has not been identified. Nothing much larger sits one base from this clone, and base qualities are not available. These reads were obtained on an Illumina NovaSeq 6000. TCRalpha and TCRbeta cDNA libraries were constructed by 5'RACE with constant-segment primers, with sample barcodes and unique molecular identifiers being introduced. Trizol reagent was used to extract RNA from every sample. The libraries were amplified in two PCR steps, and the second step added a second sample barcode and Illumina TruSeq adapters. Sequencing of the libraries was done on an Illumina NovaSeq, producing 2 x 150 bp paired-end reads. Per the source publication's procedure: With migec v1.2.7, reads were demultiplexed and then collapsed into UMI-guided consensus sequences. With mixcr v2.1.11, UMI consensuses were aligned to TRA and TRB V and J templates and assembled into clonotypes. A clonotype was counted as expanded or contracted only if both edgeR and NoisET called the change significant, with noise models trained on biological replicates. For edgeR calls, a false discovery rate-adjusted p below 0.01 and a log2 fold-change threshold of 1 were applied. As an exploratory analysis of dynamics, PCA with hierarchical clustering was applied to max-normalized trajectories of the 1000 most abundant clonotypes. Each responding clone was given a CD4 or CD8 phenotype based on the CD4+ and CD8+ repertoires, which had been sequenced separately. Using fastp trimming at Q25 and MiXCR clonotype assembly, TCRdb reanalyzed the public sequencing data and kept in-frame beta chains. Rows are combined by CDR3 protein, so each entry shows the most common genes and DNA. Here the V and J calls rest on TCRdb's processing, not on the authors' analysis. The sample table contains approximately 260,000 distinct CDR3 sequences; only one count was recorded for about 20% of them. More than 20% of the sample is taken by the ten largest.

Ficoll-Paque density gradient centrifugation was the method used to isolate PBMCs. Based on the germline V gene, the CDR1 and CDR2 sequences are SGHTA and FQGNSA. The CDR3 holds 13 amino acids from the cysteine to the phenylalanine. The read is trimmed to its CDR3 DNA, 39 bases read in frame from base 1. Relative to germline, V is missing 4 bases and J is missing 5 bases, with 3 bases of the junction outside any gene match. Sequenced material: PBMCs or a T cell subset sorted from them (not recorded which). The rearrangement joined TRBV7-2 to TRBJ2-7, and TRBD1 aligns with 9 junction nucleotides. This receptor was identified in a man aged 18 to 30 who had mild COVID-19 (a few samples of this study predate the infection). The sample titles of this study are shuffled in the database, so cell type and time point are left out; the donor was told from shared clones. The DNA reads TGTGCCAGCAGCTCCCGGACAGGGGACGAGCAGTACTTC. It translates as CASSSRTGDEQYF.